The 2 T cell receptor beta chains reported below all come from one sample, sequenced in a study of response to subunit inactivated influenza vaccine. TCRdb re-analysed the RT-PCR reads in MiXCR, keeping a single row per CDR3 protein. This sample yields 650,000 to 850,000 distinct CDR3 sequences, of which over 11% are seen a single time; less than 9% belongs to the top ten. This material consisted of PBMCs from blood, taken 14 days before vaccination. Receptor source: a man over 45 who received an inactivated influenza vaccine.

This chain uses TRBV5-1 with TRBJ2-1, with D perhaps TRBD1 (5 bases). Germline V gene data show CDR1 as SGHRS and CDR2 as YFSETQ. CDR3 length: 16 residues. V was shortened by 4 bases and J by 0 bases, with 14 bases between the two germline ends. CDR3 nucleotide sequence: TGCGCCAGCAGCCTGGACGGACAAAGCTCCTACAATGAGCAGTTCTTC. It encodes CASSLDGQSSYNEQFF. The complete variable domain, with remaining parts taken from reference TRBV5-1 and TRBJ2-1, reads KAGVTQTPRYLIKTRGQQVTLSCSPISGHRSVSWYQQTPGQGLQFLFEYFSETQRNKGNFPGRFSGRQFSNSRSEMNVSTLELGDSALYLCASSLDGQSSYNEQFFGPGTRLTVL.

This chain uses TRBV4-3 with TRBJ2-2; D not resolved. Germline CDR1 is LGHNA and CDR2 is YSLEER. The length of the CDR3 is 15 residues. V lost 0 bases, J lost 6 bases, and 11 bases lay in between. CDR3 in DNA: TGCGCCAGCAGCCAAGATTTATACCCAGCCGGGGAGCTGTTTTTT. Protein: CASSQDLYPAGELFF.